One and the same sample provided the 18 T cell receptor beta chains below, sequenced in a study of PD-L1 blockade in urothelial cancer. Sequenced by immunoSEQ multiplex PCR; TCRdb stores in-frame clones only, minus some. This sample carries around 50,000 clones, 70% to 85% of them seen once, and the ten largest clones take roughly 1.8%. This sample's time point: peripheral blood 6 weeks after treatment start. Sequencing was performed on PBMCs, taken around atezolizumab (anti-PD-L1) treatment. The source is a man in his forties or fifties with urothelial cancer.

This chain joins TRBV4-3 and TRBJ2-1; 14 bases line up with TRBD2. There are 16 residues in the CDR3. The germline CDR1 and CDR2 sequences are LGHNA and YSLEER. Unmatched junction bases numbered 4, after V lost 0 bases and J lost 9 bases. CDR3 amino acids: CASSQDPGLAGGEQFF. DNA of the CDR3: TGCGCCAGCAGCCAAGATCCCGGACTAGCGGGAGGTGAGCAGTTCTTC.

The chain links TRBV19 to TRBJ2-5; TRBD1 aligns across 8 bases. Trimming at V came to 3 bases and at J to 5 bases, leaving 5 bases not matched to a gene. This CDR3 is 14 amino acids long. Germline V gene sequence: CDR1 LNHDA, CDR2 SQIVND (reference sequence). The CDR3 protein is CASSMQGAFETQYF. DNA of the CDR3: TGTGCCAGTAGTATGCAGGGGGCGTTTGAGACCCAGTACTTC.

V gene TRBV28 combines with J gene TRBJ2-7; D is perhaps TRBD1 (5 bases). The V gene's germline CDR1 is MDHEN and CDR2 SYDVKM. The CDR3 has 15 amino acids. Between the trimmed V and J ends, which lost 3 bases and 0 bases, there was a span of 12 bases. Here the CDR3 DNA reads TGTGCCAGCAGTTTGACGCCAGGGCCCTCCTACGAGCAGTACTTC. It specifies CASSLTPGPSYEQYF.

This sequence joins TRBV6-1 and TRBJ1-2; maybe TRBD1 (6 bases). Germline-derived CDR1 and CDR2 are MNHNS and SASEGT. This CDR3 region has 14 residues. V was trimmed by 7 bases and J by 7 bases, leaving 19 bases between them. CDR3 protein: CASIGGAGLGGYTF. Written as DNA, the CDR3 is TGTGCCAGCATTGGGGGGGCGGGGCTGGGTGGCTACACCTTC.

The J gene is TRBJ1-2, the V gene TRBV7-3; D may be TRBD1 (5 bases). With 0 bases removed from V and 2 bases from J, the gap between germline ends came to 22 bases. The CDR3 loop spans 19 amino acids. Per the germline V gene, CDR1 is SGHTA and CDR2 is FQGTGA. In DNA, the CDR3 is TGTGCCAGCAGCTTAACCCCTGGGGGGTTTGGCAATGGAAACTATGGCTACACCTTC. It codes for CASSLTPGGFGNGNYGYTF.

This chain links TRBV27 with TRBJ1-5; 8 bases agree with TRBD1. The CDR3 loop spans 14 amino acids. The germline V gene has CDR1 MNHEY and CDR2 SMNVEV (reference sequence). Losses at the gene ends were 4 bases for V and 4 bases for J; bases not matched to a gene: 3. CDR3 protein: CASSYGQGNQPQHF. In DNA, the CDR3 is TGTGCCAGCAGTTATGGACAGGGAAATCAGCCCCAGCATTTT.

This clone has just one count. The chain recombines TRBV27 with TRBJ1-3; D unresolved. V was pared by 3 bases and J by 0 bases, with 9 bases between. Per germline, CDR1 MNHEY and CDR2 SMNVEV (reference sequence). The CDR3 length is 15 residues. This chain's CDR3 is CASSLRGGSGNTIYF. In DNA, the CDR3 is TGTGCCAGCAGTTTGCGGGGAGGCTCTGGAAACACCATATATTTT.

Only a few counts were recorded for this clone. This chain joins TRBV2 and TRBJ1-5, with 7 bases fitting TRBD1. Germline loops: CDR1 SNHLY, CDR2 FYNNEI. V lost 7 bases to trimming and J lost 6 bases; unmatched junction nucleotides: 9. The CDR3 length is 14 residues. CDR3 protein: CASTGQENRQPQHF. The CDR3 region has the DNA TGTGCCAGCACCGGACAGGAAAATCGTCAGCCCCAGCATTTT.

This clone was seen a single time. The chain couples TRBV18 to TRBJ2-1; 10 bases line up with TRBD2. The length of the CDR3 is 15 residues. Germline CDR1 reads KGHSH; CDR2 reads LQKENI. The V segment lost 4 bases and the J segment 10 bases; nucleotides outside the gene matches: 10. CDR3: CASSLLAGADGEQFF. The CDR3 nucleotides read TGTGCCAGCTCACTGCTAGCGGGGGCCGATGGCGAGCAGTTCTTC.

The genes are TRBV9 and TRBJ2-7; 9 positions agree with TRBD2. The germline V gene has CDR1 SGDLS and CDR2 YYNGEE. The CDR3 is 15 amino acids. Germline trimming cut 4 bases from V and 3 bases from J; bases unmatched to any gene: 8. The CDR3 loop reads CASSPQAGGIYEQYF. The CDR3 coding sequence is TGTGCCAGCAGCCCCCAAGCGGGGGGTATCTACGAGCAGTACTTC. Complete variable domain (other parts from reference TRBV9 and TRBJ2-7): DSGVTQTPKHLITATGQRVTLRCSPRSGDLSVYWYQQSLDQGLQFLIQYYNGEERAKGNILERFSAQQFPDLHSELNLSSLELGDSALYFCASSPQAGGIYEQYFGPGTRLTVT.

V is TRBV6-1 and J is TRBJ2-3; 11 nucleotides line up with TRBD2. This CDR3 has 15 residues. CDR1 is MNHNS, CDR2 SASEGT, per germline. The junction had 5 bases not matched to a gene; V was cut back by 3 bases and J by 6 bases. The CDR3 nucleotides are TGTGCCAGCAGTGAGCTAGCGGGGGGTTCCGATACGCAGTATTTT. Residues: CASSELAGGSDTQYF.

The chain links TRBV7-2 to TRBJ2-3; D perhaps matches TRBD2 (5 bases). Germline V gene lookup returns CDR1 SGHTA and CDR2 FQGNSA. V was pared by 5 bases and J by 6 bases, with 18 bases between. The CDR3 totals 15 residues. CDR3 region: CASSATSAGTDTQYF. For the CDR3, the DNA is TGTGCCAGCAGCGCAACTAGTGCAGGAACCGATACGCAGTATTTT.

This clone was observed once. The gene calls are TRBV19 and TRBJ2-3, with D perhaps TRBD2 (7 bases). Germline V gene sequence: CDR1 LNHDA, CDR2 SQIVND (reference sequence). The CDR3 has 15 amino acids. V shed 3 bases and J shed 0 bases, with 10 bases lying between them. The CDR3, as DNA: TGTGCCAGTAGTATTGAGGGGGGGAGCACAGATACGCAGTATTTT. This translates into CASSIEGGSTDTQYF.

The gene calls are TRBV4-2 and TRBJ1-2; tentative D call: TRBD1 (5 bases). The CDR3 consists of 15 residues. The germline V and J ends were trimmed by 0 bases and 4 bases, with 12 bases remaining between them. The germline CDR1 and CDR2 sequences are LGHNA and YNFKEQ. CDR3: CASSQDLGGTYGYTF. As DNA, the CDR3 is TGTGCCAGCAGCCAAGATTTAGGCGGGACCTATGGCTACACCTTC.

With regard to this clone: Other DNA sequences of this sample code for an identical CDR3. The chain uses TRBV7-9 and TRBJ2-1, with 7 bases lining up with TRBD2. The germline V gene has CDR1 SEHNR and CDR2 FQNEAQ (reference sequence). There are 14 residues in the CDR3. The trim removed 6 bases at V and 4 bases at J, leaving 6 bases unmatched. CDR3 protein: CASSSIGGYNEQFF. The DNA for the CDR3 is TGTGCCAGCAGTTCTATCGGGGGGTACAATGAGCAGTTCTTC. The complete variable domain, with remaining parts taken from reference TRBV7-9 and TRBJ2-1, reads DTGVSQNPRHKITKRGQNVTFRCDPISEHNRLYWYRQTLGQGPEFLTYFQNEAQLEKSRLLSDRFSAERPKGSFSTLEIQRTEQGDSAMYLCASSSIGGYNEQFFGPGTRLTVL.

The gene calls are TRBV11-3 and TRBJ2-1, with a possible D match to TRBD2 (6 bases). Germline CDR1 SGHNT, CDR2 YENEEA. The CDR3 consists of 17 residues. The germline V and J ends were trimmed by 1 base and 7 bases, with 20 bases remaining between them. Written as DNA, the CDR3 is TGTGCCAGCAGCTTAGGGGTCGGGGGTAGGCTTTGGAATGAGCAGTTCTTC. Encoded protein: CASSLGVGGRLWNEQFF.

The chain recombines TRBV10-2 with TRBJ2-7; 9 nucleotides match TRBD1. This CDR3 spans 13 amino acids. CDR1 is WSHSY, CDR2 SAAADI, per germline. J gave up 3 bases and V 6 bases, and 3 bases lay outside the gene matches. The CDR3 region is CASRGTGSYEQYF. The CDR3 nucleotides are TGCGCCAGCAGGGGGACAGGGAGCTACGAGCAGTACTTC.

The V call is TRBV7-2, the J call TRBJ2-5, with a tentative D call TRBD1 (6 bases). V lost 5 bases to trimming and J lost 4 bases, with 20 bases between them. Germline values: CDR1 SGHTA, CDR2 FQGNSA. The CDR3 has 16 residues. As DNA, the CDR3 is TGTGCCAGCAGCCCCGGCCAGGGACAATCTCGAGAGACCCAGTACTTC. Its protein is CASSPGQGQSRETQYF.